The clone carrying this T cell receptor beta chain occurred once. Its antigen is as yet unknown. MiXCR, run by TCRdb on the 5' RACE reads, gives a single entry per CDR3 protein. The data hold about 6,400 distinct CDR3 sequences, with over 45% observed a single time. Points from the study as a whole: Larger-cohort validation covered only one TCR beta V-J rearrangement.

The V gene lost 6 bases and the J gene lost 8 bases, with 17 bases spanning the gap. The CDR3 extends over 14 amino acids. Germline values: CDR1 MNHNY, CDR2 SVGAGI (reference sequence). Memory CD4+ T cells were sorted as CD4+CD45RO+CD25- cells. The TCR was taken from a female donor with breast cancer. Sequenced input: tumor-infiltrating memory CD4+ T cells sorted from the breast tumor. Subset defined: memory CD4+ T cells, CD4+CD45RO+CD25-. This chain links TRBV6-6 with TRBJ2-4, with D possibly being TRBD1 or TRBD2 (5 bases each). CDR3 in DNA: TGTGCCAGCAGCTCCAGGGAGAGCTTGGACATTCAGTACTTC. It translates to CASSSRESLDIQYF.